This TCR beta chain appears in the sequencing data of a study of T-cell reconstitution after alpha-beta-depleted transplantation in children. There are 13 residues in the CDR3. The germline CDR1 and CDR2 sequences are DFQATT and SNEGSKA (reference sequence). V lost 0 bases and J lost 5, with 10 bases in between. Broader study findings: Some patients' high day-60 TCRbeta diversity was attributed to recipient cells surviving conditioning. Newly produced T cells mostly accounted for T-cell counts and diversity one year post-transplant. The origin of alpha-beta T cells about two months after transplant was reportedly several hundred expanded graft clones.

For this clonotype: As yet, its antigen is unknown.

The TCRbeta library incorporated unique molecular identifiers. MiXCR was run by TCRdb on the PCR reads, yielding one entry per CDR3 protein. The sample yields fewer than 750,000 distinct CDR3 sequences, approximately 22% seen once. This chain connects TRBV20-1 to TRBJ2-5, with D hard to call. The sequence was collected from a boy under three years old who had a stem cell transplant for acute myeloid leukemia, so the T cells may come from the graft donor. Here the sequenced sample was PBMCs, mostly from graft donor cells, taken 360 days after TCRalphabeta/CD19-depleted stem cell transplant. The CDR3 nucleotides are TGCAGTGCTAGAGAGGCAGCGCGGGAGACCCAGTACTTC. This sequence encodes CSAREAARETQYF.